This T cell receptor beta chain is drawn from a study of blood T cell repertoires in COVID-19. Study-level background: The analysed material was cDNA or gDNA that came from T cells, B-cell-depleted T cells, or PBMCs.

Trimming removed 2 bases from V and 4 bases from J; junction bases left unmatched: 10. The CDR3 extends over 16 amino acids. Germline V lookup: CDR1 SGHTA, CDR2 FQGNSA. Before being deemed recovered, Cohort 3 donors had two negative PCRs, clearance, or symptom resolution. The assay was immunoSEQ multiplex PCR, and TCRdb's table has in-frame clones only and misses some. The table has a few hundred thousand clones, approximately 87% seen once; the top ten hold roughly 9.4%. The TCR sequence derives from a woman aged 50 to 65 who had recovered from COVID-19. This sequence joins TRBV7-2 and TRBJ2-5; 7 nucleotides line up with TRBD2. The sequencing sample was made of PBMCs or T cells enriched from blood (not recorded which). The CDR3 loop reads CASSLRQSGESETQYF. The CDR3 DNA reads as TGTGCCAGCAGCTTAAGACAGAGCGGGGAGTCAGAGACCCAGTACTTC.